What follows describes a single T cell receptor (beta chain). The data were taken from a study of sequential checkpoint blockade in melanoma. Study-wide context: First-line arms were nivolumab then ipilimumab, or the reverse, randomized 1:1. After both sequences, patients received maintenance nivolumab.

Assay: immunoSEQ multiplex PCR; the TCRdb copy retains only in-frame clones and omits some. The sample contains approximately 40,000 clones, about nine tenths of which appear only once. Treatment denoted: randomized to nivolumab then ipilimumab (arm A) or the reverse (arm B). Patients had received no earlier DNA-damaging chemotherapy. From thawed PBMCs, live CD3+CD8+ cells negative for CD19 and CD56 were sorted. The length of the CDR3 is 16 residues. V lost 6 bases and J lost 1; bases outside the gene matches: 6. CDR1 is SEHNR and CDR2 is FQNEAQ in the germline V gene (reference sequence). The V and J genes are TRBV7-9 and TRBJ2-1; TRBD2 aligns across 10 bases. The sample in question was CD8+ T cells sorted from blood (inferred from file names), obtained from a patient given nivolumab and ipilimumab in sequence. The receptor was isolated from a human donor with melanoma. The CDR3 region is CASSQSGRASYNEQFF. The CDR3, as DNA: TGTGCCAGCAGTCAGAGCGGGAGGGCTTCCTACAATGAGCAGTTCTTC.